The T cell receptor (beta chain) described here comes from a study of blood T cell repertoires in COVID-19 (dated by TCRdb to 2020 to 2022). With respect to the entire study: Samples covering the acute and convalescent phases of COVID-19 were provided by collaborators in the United States, Italy and Spain. Where HLA class I and class II types were available, the types were taken from metadata supplied by the sample provider, not from assay-based typing. The dataset comprised deeply sampled blood TCRbeta repertoires from subjects exposed to, actively infected with, or recovered from COVID-19. The samples were drawn from the first 160 participants of the ongoing ImmuneRACE study and from roughly 1,300 subjects provided by 6 global collaborators. The repertoires were released in a freely available public database intended as a resource for research on the immune response to SARS-CoV-2. The sample metadata nearly always contained a de-identified subject ID, COVID-19 status, age in years and sex. The prospective study material was composed of cDNA or gDNA derived from T cells, B-cell-depleted T cells, or PBMCs.

The immunoSEQ Assay, a bias-controlled multiplex PCR, was used to amplify TCRbeta CDR3 regions from genomic DNA. In the original analysis: Nucleated cell counts per sample were estimated from amplification of reference gene primers within the assay. To quantify the absolute abundance of each unique TCRbeta CDR3 rearrangement, sequence reads were collapsed and filtered. For each sample, productive Simpson clonality was calculated by taking the square root of Simpson's diversity index across productive rearrangements. Entries here come from immuneACCESS through TCRdb and include only in-frame sequences with V and J called. Some clones fail to appear in such tables; in the studies checked, an unresolved V gene covers under half of the shortfall, and the cause of the remainder is unknown. V and J calls and clone size are copied from that table; D and trimming were computed from the DNA. In all, the sample holds a few hundred thousand clones, and roughly 91% of those were seen once. The ten top clones hold roughly 1.9% of the sample.

Results the study describes overall, beyond this receptor: The amount of clinical and demographic metadata varied by source and participant and was provided uncurated.

In regard to this clone: No cognate antigen has been identified for it. Base qualities are not recorded, but no much larger clone differs from it by a single base.

From the cysteine through the phenylalanine, the CDR3 covers 13 amino acids. The CDR3 DNA has 39 bases and is translated from base 1. Cut back by 0 bases and 14 bases, the V and J ends lie 13 bases apart. CDR1 and CDR2 were assigned from the germline V gene (reference sequence) as LGHDT and YNNKEL. At one collaborating source in Seattle, patients were enrolled during active infection and were followed longitudinally through the course of disease. Each collaborating institution followed its own protocols to collect whole blood in K2EDTA tubes. For TCRbeta analysis, collaborator samples were shipped as frozen whole blood, as isolated PBMCs, or as DNA extracted from either sample type.

The sequence derives from a woman aged 25 to 39 with COVID-19, enrolled during active disease. This sequence uses TRBV3-1 (or the pseudogene TRBV3-2) and TRBJ1-4; possibly the D gene is TRBD1, per 6 matching bases. Specimen: peripheral blood. The sequence in DNA is TGTGCCAGCAGCCAAGATTGGATGAGGGGGCTGTTTTTT. Its product reads: CASSQDWMRGLFF.